The text below deals with one TCR beta chain. The CDR3 spans 15 residues. Germline assignment: CDR1 PRHDT and CDR2 FYEKMQ (reference sequence). V was shortened by 0 bases and J by 2 bases, with 9 bases between the two germline ends. TCRdb re-analysed the RT-PCR reads in MiXCR, keeping a single row per CDR3 protein. The data hold 920,000 or so distinct CDR3 sequences, with 15% to 20% observed a single time. These data originate in a study of patients and donors after allogeneic stem cell transplantation. The J gene is TRBJ2-3, the V gene TRBV13; D is ambiguous. The TCR comes from a human donor who was either an allogeneic HSCT recipient or a stem cell or donor lymphocyte infusion donor (not recorded which). It is not recorded whose cells these are; they may come from a transplant donor. What was sequenced was blood, either unsorted or a sorted T cell fraction (not recorded which). The CDR3 here is CASSLGGSYTDTQYF. The CDR3 DNA reads as TGTGCCAGCAGCTTAGGCGGCAGCTACACAGATACGCAGTATTTT.